The clone carrying this TCR beta chain has a handful of counts. Repertoires were generated with immunoSEQ multiplex PCR, while TCRdb's copy carries only in-frame clones and drops some. The sample includes roughly 59,000 clones, 70% to 80% of them seen just once. The V end was cut by 4 bases, the J end by 1 base, with 12 bases between. CDR3 length: 15 amino acids. Germline V gives CDR1 KGHDR, CDR2 SFDVKD. The data were obtained in a study of blood T cell repertoires in COVID-19. This TCR derives from a human donor in a cohort sampled during active COVID-19. The specimen sequenced was peripheral blood. This chain uses TRBV24-1 with TRBJ1-1, with TRBD1 as a possible D gene (5 bases). The CDR3 DNA follows: TGTGCCACCAGTGACCCGGGGACTGGGAACACTGAAGCTTTCTTT. The encoded protein is CATSDPGTGNTEAFF.